This TCR beta chain was captured by sequencing in a study of control samples from healthy donors and cancer patients. V lost 7 bases, J lost 4 bases, and 16 bases lay in between. The CDR3 totals 14 residues. CDR1 and CDR2 (germline): SGHRS, YFSETQ. Sequencing was performed with immunoSEQ multiplex PCR; in TCRdb, only in-frame clones are kept and a portion is missing. The sample gives roughly 150,000 clones, over 90% of which show up once; about 2.4% is in the top ten. The sample comprised blood. The chain has TRBV5-1 and TRBJ2-3; D call uncertain. The TCR was taken from a man over 45 in good health. The CDR3 loop is CASGPERAADTQYF. The CDR3 DNA sequence: TGCGCCAGCGGTCCTGAGCGCGCCGCAGATACGCAGTATTTT.